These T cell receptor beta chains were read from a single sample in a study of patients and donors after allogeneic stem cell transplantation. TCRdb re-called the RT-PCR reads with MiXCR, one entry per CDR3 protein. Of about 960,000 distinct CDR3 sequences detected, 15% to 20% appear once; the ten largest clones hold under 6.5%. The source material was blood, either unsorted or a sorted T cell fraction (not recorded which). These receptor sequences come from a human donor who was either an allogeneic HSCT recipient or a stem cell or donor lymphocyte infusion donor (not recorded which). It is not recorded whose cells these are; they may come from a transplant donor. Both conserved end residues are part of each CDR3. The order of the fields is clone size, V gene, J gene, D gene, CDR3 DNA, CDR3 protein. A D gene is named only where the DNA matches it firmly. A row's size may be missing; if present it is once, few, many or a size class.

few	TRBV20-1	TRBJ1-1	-	TGCAGTGCTAGATTGGACACATACACTGAAGCTTTCTTT	CSARLDTYTEAFF
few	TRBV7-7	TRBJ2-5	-	TGTGCTAGCAGCCTACAGATGCGGGAGACCCAGTACTTC	CASSLQMRETQYF
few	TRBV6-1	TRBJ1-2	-	TGTGCCAGCAGCCCCCGAATCTTTAACTATGGCTACACCTTC	CASSPRIFNYGYTF
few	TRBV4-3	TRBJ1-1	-	TGCGCCAGCAGCCAAGAACACAGCACGAGCACTGAAGCTTTCTTT	CASSQEHSTSTEAFF
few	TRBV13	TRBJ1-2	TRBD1	TGTGCCAGCAGCTTAGGCCATGGACAGGGGGTCCAATATGGCTACACCTTC	CASSLGHGQGVQYGYTF
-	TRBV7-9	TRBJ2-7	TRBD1	TGTGCCAGCAGCTGGCCGGACAGGGCCTACGAGCAGTACTTC	CASSWPDRAYEQYF
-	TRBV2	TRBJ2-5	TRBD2	TGTGCCAGCACCCTAGGACTAGCGGGGGGTCAAGAGACCCAGTACTTC	CASTLGLAGGQETQYF
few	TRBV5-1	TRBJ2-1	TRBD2	TGCGCCAGCAGCTTCCCCCCCGGTGTAGCGGGCCACAATGAGCAGTTCTTC	CASSFPPGVAGHNEQFF
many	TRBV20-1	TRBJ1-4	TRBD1	TGCAGTGCTAGAGGGCCAGGGGGCCCTAGAGAAAAACTGTTTTTT	CSARGPGGPREKLFF
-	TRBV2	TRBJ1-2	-	TGTGCCAGCAGTGGACCCGTCCTCCGTGGGGGCTACACCTTC	CASSGPVLRGGYTF
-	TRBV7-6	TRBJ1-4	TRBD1	TGTGCCAGCGGGGGACAGTCGAATGAAAAACTGTTTTTT	CASGGQSNEKLFF
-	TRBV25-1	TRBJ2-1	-	TGTGCCAGCAGCCGACAGTTCAATGAGCAGTTCTTC	CASSRQFNEQFF
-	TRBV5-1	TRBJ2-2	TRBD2	TGCGCCAGCAGCTTGGACATCGTGGGAGGGAAGGTCGGCGGGGAGCTGTTTTTT	CASSLDIVGGKVGGELFF
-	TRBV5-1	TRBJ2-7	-	TGCGCCAGCACCCCAGCTAGCGCGAGCCCCTACGAGCAGTACTTC	CASTPASASPYEQYF
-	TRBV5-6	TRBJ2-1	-	TGTGCCAGCAGCCCGGGGGCCGGTGAGCAGTTCTTC	CASSPGAGEQFF
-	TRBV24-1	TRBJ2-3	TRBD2	TGTGCCACCAGTGATGGACCGACTAGCGGGGGCACAGATACGCAGTATTTT	CATSDGPTSGGTDTQYF
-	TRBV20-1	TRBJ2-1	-	TGCAGTGCCCAACGGGACTCGGGCTCCTACAATGAGCAGTTCTTC	CSAQRDSGSYNEQFF
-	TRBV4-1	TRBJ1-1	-	TGCGCCAGCAGCCAAGAACCCCAATGGACTCTAGCTTTCTTT	CASSQEPQWTLAFF
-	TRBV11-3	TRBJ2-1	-	TGTGCCAGCAGGGGGACCGAGCAGTTCTTC	CASRGTEQFF
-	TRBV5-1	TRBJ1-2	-	TGCGCCAGCAGCTTCTCGGACGTAAACTATGGCTACACCTTC	CASSFSDVNYGYTF
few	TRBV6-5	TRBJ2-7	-	TGTGCCAGCAGTTACTCGACTTGGGACCGGCCCTACGAGCAGTACTTC	CASSYSTWDRPYEQYF
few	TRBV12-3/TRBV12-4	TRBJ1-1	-	TGTGCCAGCAGTTTATTTTTACCGATGGGAACTGAAGCTTTCTTT	CASSLFLPMGTEAFF
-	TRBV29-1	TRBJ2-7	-	TGCAGCGTTGAAGATGGAGGCAGCTACGAGCAGTACTTC	CSVEDGGSYEQYF
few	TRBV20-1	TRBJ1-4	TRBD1	TGCAGTGCTAGGGACAGGGGGCCGGTTAGGGAAAAACTGTTTTTT	CSARDRGPVREKLFF
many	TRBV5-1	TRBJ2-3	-	TGCGCCAGCAGCTTGGATCGGGATACGCAGTATTTT	CASSLDRDTQYF
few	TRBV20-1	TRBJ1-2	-	TGCAGTGCTAGTGACGTAACGTCCTCCCCGGAAGGCTACACCTTC	CSASDVTSSPEGYTF
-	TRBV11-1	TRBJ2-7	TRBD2	TGTGCCAGCAGCTTAGGACTAGCGGGGGGCCGAAAGACCTACGAGCAGTACTTC	CASSLGLAGGRKTYEQYF
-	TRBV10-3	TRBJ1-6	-	TGTGCCATCGGAAGGGAACCTTGGCCCCTCCACTTT	CAIGREPWPLHF
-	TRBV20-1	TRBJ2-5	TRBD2	TGCAGTGCTAGAGACGGCGGGAGGCACCAAGAGACCCAGTACTTC	CSARDGGRHQETQYF
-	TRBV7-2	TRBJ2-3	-	TGTGCCAGCAGCTTAAATGGCGGGGTAGGAGATACGCAGTATTTT	CASSLNGGVGDTQYF